Listed here are 13 T cell receptor beta chains from one sample, sequenced in a study of regulatory T cells. General study findings and limits: Hydrophobic residues at CDR3 positions 6 and 7 were enriched in conventional CD4+ T cells of CD3G-deficient patients.

These receptors' targets are unknown. Amplification used 52 TRBV primers and 13 TRBJ primers. The repertoire was sequenced with immunoSEQ multiplex PCR; TCRdb's copy has only in-frame clones and lacks some. Of more than 25,000 clones listed, around 90% were seen once; the top ten hold roughly 1.6%. The material sequenced was conventional CD4+ T cells sorted from blood. These receptors came from a person aged 18-29 years with CD3G deficiency.

The chain links TRBV6-1 to TRBJ2-1; 8 bases map to TRBD1. Unmatched junction bases numbered 10, after V lost 0 bases and J lost 6 bases. The CDR3 spans 17 residues. Germline CDR1 is MNHNS and CDR2 is SASEGT. The CDR3 DNA sequence: TGTGCCAGCAGTGAAGCGCGGACAGGGCTTTGGTTCAATGAGCAGTTCTTC. Encoded protein: CASSEARTGLWFNEQFF.

The CDR3 DNA reads as TGTGCCAGCAGTGACATAGGGGTCTATGGCTACACCTTC. This encodes CASSDIGVYGYTF. The chain is built from TRBV28 and TRBJ1-2; D is possibly TRBD1 (5 bases). Germline assignment: CDR1 MDHEN and CDR2 SYDVKM. V was cut by 5 bases and J by 4 bases, with 11 bases left in between. This CDR3 region has 13 residues.

This chain uses TRBV28 with TRBJ2-2, with D uncertain. The CDR3 runs to 15 residues. CDR1 and CDR2 (germline): MDHEN, SYDVKM. Trimming took off 4 bases at V and 1 base at J, with 10 bases between the two ends. The CDR3 DNA reads as TGTGCCAGCAGTTCCCCCACGGGGAACACCGGGGAGCTGTTTTTT. Its protein is CASSSPTGNTGELFF. Full variable domain (missing parts from reference TRBV28 and TRBJ2-2): DVKVTQSSRYLVKRTGEKVFLECVQDMDHENMFWYRQDPGLGLRLIYFSYDVKMKEKGDIPEGYSVSREKKERFSLILESASTNQTSMYLCASSSPTGNTGELFFGEGSRLTVL.

CDR3 sequence: CASLRGLGNYEQYF. The CDR3 region has the DNA TGTGCCAGCCTCCGGGGACTAGGGAACTACGAGCAGTACTTC. The chain carries TRBV6-1 and TRBJ2-7; 8 bases fit TRBD2. The CDR3 length is 14 residues. J gave up 3 bases and V 8 bases, and 9 bases lay outside the gene matches. Germline values: CDR1 MNHNS, CDR2 SASEGT.

The CDR3 reads CASSRGMVDYGYTF. The CDR3 DNA reads as TGTGCCAGTAGTAGAGGGATGGTCGACTATGGCTACACCTTC. This chain joins TRBV19 and TRBJ1-2; D is undetermined. Germline V CDR1 and CDR2: LNHDA, SQIVND (reference sequence). Trimming took 4 bases from V and 3 from J, leaving 12 bases between them. The CDR3 extends over 14 amino acids. Combining the CDR3 with reference TRBV19 and TRBJ1-2 gives the whole variable domain DGGITQSPKYLFRKEGQNVTLSCEQNLNHDAMYWYRQDPGQGLRLIYYSQIVNDFQKGDIAEGYSVSREKKESFPLTVTSAQKNPTAFYLCASSRGMVDYGYTFGSGTRLTVV.

The chain uses TRBV18 and TRBJ2-3, with a possible D match to TRBD2 (5 bases). This CDR3 is 16 amino acids long. Trimming removed 5 bases at V and 6 bases at J, with 21 bases between. Germline lookup yields CDR1 KGHSH and CDR2 LQKENI. The CDR3 region is CASSSRSGAFIDTQYF. The CDR3 DNA sequence: TGTGCCAGCTCATCCCGGAGCGGCGCTTTTATTGATACGCAGTATTTT.

This clone was found a few times. The chain joins TRBV2 to TRBJ1-1; D ambiguous. Looked up from germline, CDR1 is SNHLY and CDR2 is FYNNEI. V shed 3 bases and J shed 2 bases, with 4 bases lying between them. CDR3 length equals 12 residues. The CDR3 here is CASSDSNTEAFF. The CDR3 coding sequence is TGTGCCAGCAGTGACTCTAACACTGAAGCTTTCTTT.

This clone appeared once. This chain links TRBV7-9 with TRBJ2-2; weak D call: TRBD2 (6 bases). Trimming took off 6 bases at V and 3 bases at J, with 11 bases between the two ends. The CDR3 covers 14 residues. CDR1 is SEHNR and CDR2 is FQNEAQ in the germline V gene (reference sequence). The CDR3 loop is CASSGGTDTGELFF. CDR3 in DNA: TGTGCCAGCAGTGGAGGGACCGACACCGGGGAGCTGTTTTTT.

The genes are TRBV9 and TRBJ2-5, with 8 positions matching TRBD2. With V trimmed by 1 base and J by 5 bases, 10 bases remained unmatched. Germline V gene lookup returns CDR1 SGDLS and CDR2 YYNGEE. This CDR3 has 16 amino acids. This CDR3 reads CASSVMGRGAEETQYF. The CDR3 nucleotides read TGTGCCAGCAGCGTAATGGGGCGGGGGGCGGAGGAGACCCAGTACTTC.

The V gene is TRBV28, the J gene TRBJ2-7; no reliable D call. Germline CDR1 and CDR2: MDHEN and SYDVKM. Trimming pared 3 bases from V and 10 bases from J, leaving 10 bases between. This CDR3 spans 11 amino acids. The chain's CDR3 is CASSFGKSQYF. DNA of the CDR3: TGTGCCAGCAGTTTTGGAAAATCCCAGTACTTC. The full variable domain, its missing parts supplied by reference TRBV28 and TRBJ2-7, is DVKVTQSSRYLVKRTGEKVFLECVQDMDHENMFWYRQDPGLGLRLIYFSYDVKMKEKGDIPEGYSVSREKKERFSLILESASTNQTSMYLCASSFGKSQYFGPGTRLTVT.

The J gene is TRBJ1-2, the V gene TRBV28; 12 bases line up with TRBD1. The CDR3 sequence is 18 residues long. V was clipped by 6 bases and J by 3 bases; unmatched bases: 14. Germline CDR1 reads MDHEN; CDR2 reads SYDVKM. CDR3 loop: CASSSWDRGLGKDYGYTF. DNA of the CDR3: TGTGCCAGCAGCTCCTGGGACAGGGGGCTGGGAAAAGACTATGGCTACACCTTC.

The V call is TRBV10-3, the J call TRBJ1-4; D gene ambiguous. The germline V gene has CDR1 ENHRY and CDR2 SYGVKD. V lost 3 bases to trimming and J lost 3 bases, with 5 bases between them. The CDR3 is made up of 13 amino acids. The CDR3 here is CAISERPNEKLFF. The DNA for the CDR3 is TGTGCCATCAGTGAAAGGCCTAATGAAAAACTGTTTTTT.

The chain employs TRBV10-3 and TRBJ1-6; TRBD1 agrees at 9 bases. CDR1 is ENHRY, CDR2 SYGVKD, per germline. The J segment lost 6 bases and the V segment lost 10 bases, leaving 10 bases of the junction unmatched. The length of the CDR3 is 15 residues. This CDR3 is CANPLPDRGNSPLHF. The CDR3 nucleotides are TGTGCCAACCCTCTACCGGACAGGGGTAATTCACCCCTCCACTTT.